Below are 9 T cell receptor beta chains sequenced from a single sample in a study of cytomegalovirus exposure and HLA in healthy donors (dated by TCRdb to the late 2010s). Libraries were built with the immunoSEQ multiplex PCR assay. The multiplex PCR relied on a mix of 60 forward primers for TCR Vbeta segments and 13 reverse primers for TCR Jbeta segments. TCRdb re-hosts the immuneACCESS table, in-frame sequences only. Its copies lack some clones; in the studies checked, an unresolved V gene accounts for under half of them, and the cause for the rest is not known. The sample yields about 86,000 clones; 60% to 80% were counted once. The ten largest clones represent around 8% of the sample. The source material was PBMCs. The receptor source for this set is a man in his sixties in good health and CMV-seronegative.

V is TRBV28 and J is TRBJ1-5; weak D call: TRBD1 (5 bases). The CDR3 length is 14 residues. V was shortened by 1 base and J by 7 bases, with 11 bases between the two germline ends. The V gene's germline CDR1 is MDHEN and CDR2 SYDVKM. The CDR3 DNA reads as TGTGCCAGCAGTTTATCTGGGGGGGTACAGCCCCAGCATTTT. It is translated as CASSLSGGVQPQHF.

In DNA form, the CDR3 reads TGCAGTGCGGAGGTGCACACTGAAGCTTTCTTT. Its translation is CSAEVHTEAFF. The chain combines TRBV20-1 with TRBJ1-1, with unresolved D. Trimming pared 6 bases from V and 3 bases from J, leaving 8 bases between. The CDR3 is 11 residues long. Germline assignment: CDR1 DFQATT and CDR2 SNEGSKA (reference sequence).

The genes are TRBV7-2 and TRBJ1-5; weak D call: TRBD1 (5 bases). This CDR3 has 15 residues. Trimming removed 1 base at V and 4 bases at J, with 11 bases between. Germline V CDR1 and CDR2: SGHTA, FQGNSA. This CDR3 is CASSLVGQGNQPQHF. DNA for the CDR3: TGTGCCAGCAGCTTAGTCGGACAAGGAAATCAGCCCCAGCATTTT.

The chain employs TRBV27 and TRBJ1-1, with unresolved D. Germline V CDR1 and CDR2: MNHEY, SMNVEV (reference sequence). The V and J ends lost 2 bases and 1 base respectively, with 20 bases between them. CDR3 length equals 18 residues. The CDR3 DNA is TGTGCCAGCAGTTTAAAGAGGACTGTAGGTTCCGGGAACACTGAAGCTTTCTTT. Protein sequence: CASSLKRTVGSGNTEAFF.

V usage is TRBV5-1 and J usage is TRBJ1-3; 7 bases are a match to TRBD1. The germline V gene encodes CDR1 SGHRS and CDR2 YFSETQ. V shed 0 bases and J 3 bases; nucleotides not matched to a gene: 3. This CDR3 is 15 amino acids long. In DNA form, the CDR3 reads TGCGCCAGCAGCTTGGGGTCAGGGGGTGGAAACACCATATATTTT. Translated, it gives CASSLGSGGGNTIYF.

This clone occurred a few times. The chain is built from TRBV13 and TRBJ2-1, with 15 bases aligning to TRBD2. V was pared by 6 bases and J by 8 bases, with 8 bases of the junction left unmatched. Per germline, CDR1 PRHDT and CDR2 FYEKMQ (reference sequence). The CDR3 is 16 amino acids. CDR3 bases: TGTGCCAGCAGACATGTGGGACTAGCGGGGGGCGATGAGCAGTTCTTC. It translates to CASRHVGLAGGDEQFF.

In this sample, this clone turned up a few times. The J gene is TRBJ1-4, the V gene TRBV5-4; TRBD1 matches at 7 bases. The CDR3 consists of 16 residues. Trimming removed 3 bases from V and 4 bases from J; junction bases left unmatched: 9. CDR1 is SGHNT, CDR2 YYREEE, per germline (reference sequence). CDR3 in DNA: TGTGCCAGCAGCTCCAAGGTCGGGACAGATAATGAAAAACTGTTTTTT. Amino acids: CASSSKVGTDNEKLFF. Drawing the rest from reference TRBV5-4 and TRBJ1-4, the complete variable domain is ETGVTQSPTHLIKTRGQQVTLRCSSQSGHNTVSWYQQALGQGPQFIFQYYREEENGRGNFPPRFSGLQFPNYSSELNVNALELDDSALYLCASSSKVGTDNEKLFFGSGTQLSVL.

This clone was recorded many times. The rearrangement joins TRBV5-4 to TRBJ1-6; TRBD1 is a possible D gene (5 bases). Germline V CDR1 and CDR2: SGHNT, YYREEE (reference sequence). The CDR3 sequence is 15 residues long. V was pared by 4 bases and J by 7 bases, with 15 bases between. Here the CDR3 DNA reads TGTGCCAGCAGCAGTCGAGACAGTGGGAATTCACCCCTCCACTTT. Encoded protein: CASSSRDSGNSPLHF.

The rearrangement uses TRBV14 and TRBJ1-2; 7 bases align to TRBD1. The CDR3 is 17 residues long. Germline CDR1 reads SGHDN; CDR2 reads FVKESK. Trimming cost V 1 base and J 4 bases; bases outside gene matches: 12. CDR3 sequence reads: CASSQGSDRETVYGYTF. The CDR3 DNA follows: TGTGCCAGCAGCCAAGGGTCCGACAGGGAGACGGTCTATGGCTACACCTTC.